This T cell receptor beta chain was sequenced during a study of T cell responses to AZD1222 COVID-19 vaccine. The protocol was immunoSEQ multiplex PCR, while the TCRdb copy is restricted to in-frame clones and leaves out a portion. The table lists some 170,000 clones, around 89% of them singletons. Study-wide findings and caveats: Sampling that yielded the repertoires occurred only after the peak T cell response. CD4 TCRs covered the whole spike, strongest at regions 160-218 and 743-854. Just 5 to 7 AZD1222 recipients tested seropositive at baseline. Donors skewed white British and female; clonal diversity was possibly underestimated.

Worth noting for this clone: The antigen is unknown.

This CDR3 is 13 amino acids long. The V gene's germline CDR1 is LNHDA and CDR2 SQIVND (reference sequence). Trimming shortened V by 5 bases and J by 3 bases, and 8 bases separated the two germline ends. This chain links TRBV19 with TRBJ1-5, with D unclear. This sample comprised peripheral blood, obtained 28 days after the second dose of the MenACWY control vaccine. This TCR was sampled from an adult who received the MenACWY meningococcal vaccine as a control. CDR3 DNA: TGTGCCAGTAGTTCCGGGCTCAATCAGCCCCAGCATTTT. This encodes CASSSGLNQPQHF. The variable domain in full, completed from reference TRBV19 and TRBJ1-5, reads DGGITQSPKYLFRKEGQNVTLSCEQNLNHDAMYWYRQDPGQGLRLIYYSQIVNDFQKGDIAEGYSVSREKKESFPLTVTSAQKNPTAFYLCASSSGLNQPQHFGDGTRLSIL.